This T cell receptor (beta chain) was retrieved from a study of blood T cell repertoires in COVID-19. Profiling relied on immunoSEQ multiplex PCR, and the TCRdb table lists in-frame clones only, not all of them. The sample lists roughly 220,000 clones, around 90% seen once, with 2.5% to 3% in the top ten. Per the germline V gene, CDR1 is SQVTM and CDR2 is ANQGSEA. Trimming removed 4 bases from V and 3 bases from J, with 10 bases in between. CDR3 size: 12 residues. In terms of age and location, participants ranged from about 18 to 90 years and lived in about 25 US areas. The V gene is TRBV29-1, the J gene TRBJ2-7; D is perhaps TRBD2 (6 bases). The clonotype originates from a woman in her 30s who had recovered from COVID-19. The specimen sequenced was PBMCs or T cells enriched from blood (not recorded which). In nucleotides, the CDR3 is TGCAGCGTTGTAGGGACTCACTACGAGCAGTACTTC. It is translated as CSVVGTHYEQYF.